These 15 T cell receptor beta chains came from one sample sequenced in a study of OX40 agonist ivuxolimab in advanced cancers. This table comes from immunoSEQ multiplex PCR, and its TCRdb copy is limited to in-frame clones, with some not included. The table has tens of thousands of clones, about 88% seen once. This specimen was CD4+ or CD8+ T cells sorted from blood, taken in a trial of the OX40 agonist ivuxolimab. These receptors came from an adult with an advanced solid tumor such as melanoma, head and neck, liver or kidney cancer.

The chain has TRBV28 and TRBJ2-2; 11 bases align to TRBD2. Germline V CDR1 and CDR2: MDHEN, SYDVKM. The V gene end was trimmed by 5 bases and the J gene end by 7 bases; junction bases not matched to a gene: 9. The CDR3 is 16 residues long. CDR3 nucleotides: TGTGCCAGCAGTGACACTAGCGGGAGATTCGGCGGGGAGCTGTTTTTT. This encodes CASSDTSGRFGGELFF.

This chain joins TRBV7-9 and TRBJ2-1; 10 bases agree with TRBD2. The V gene end was trimmed by 0 bases and the J gene end by 6 bases; junction bases not matched to a gene: 5. The CDR3 is 16 residues long. Germline loops: CDR1 SEHNR, CDR2 FQNEAQ (reference sequence). The CDR3 nucleotides read TGTGCCAGCAGCTTAGCGGCTAGCGGGAGTCGCAATGAGCAGTTCTTC. It yields the protein CASSLAASGSRNEQFF.

This chain joins TRBV7-2 and TRBJ2-1; possibly TRBD2 for D (7 bases). V shed 4 bases and J shed 0 bases, with 13 bases lying between them. Per the germline V gene, CDR1 is SGHTA and CDR2 is FQGNSA. The CDR3 consists of 16 residues. The CDR3 nucleotides are TGTGCCAGCAGCTGGGGGGGCCAAAGCTCCTACAATGAGCAGTTCTTC. Amino acids: CASSWGGQSSYNEQFF.

V is TRBV6-1 and J is TRBJ2-1; D unresolved. CDR3 length: 14 residues. CDR1 and CDR2 from the germline V gene are MNHNS and SASEGT. V lost 7 bases and J lost 4, with 14 bases in between. CDR3 in DNA: TGTGCCAGCATGAGTTCCGACTTGTACAATGAGCAGTTCTTC. This translates into CASMSSDLYNEQFF.

This clone was observed once. The chain joins TRBV4-3 to TRBJ2-1; 7 bases agree with TRBD2. The V and J ends lost 1 base and 8 bases, in that order; junction bases with no gene match: 8. The CDR3 loop spans 15 amino acids. The V gene's germline CDR1 is LGHNA and CDR2 YSLEER. CDR3 in amino acids: CASSQGTSSFHEQFF. The DNA of the CDR3 is TGCGCCAGCAGCCAAGGGACTAGTTCTTTCCATGAGCAGTTCTTC.

CDR3 in amino acids: CASSLSFSGKNNEQFF. The CDR3 bases are TGCGCCAGCAGCCTCTCCTTTAGCGGGAAAAACAATGAGCAGTTCTTC. This chain uses TRBV4-3 with TRBJ2-1; 8 positions agree with TRBD2. The CDR3 length is 16 residues. Germline CDR1 is LGHNA and CDR2 is YSLEER. The trim removed 4 bases at V and 5 bases at J, leaving 10 bases unmatched.

The chain is built from TRBV20-1 and TRBJ2-7; no firm D call. Germline-derived CDR1 and CDR2 are DFQATT and SNEGSKA (reference sequence). The CDR3 has 11 residues. Trimming took 5 bases from V and 6 from J, leaving 11 bases between them. The CDR3 is CSAGMFPEQYF. CDR3 bases: TGCAGTGCTGGGATGTTTCCCGAGCAGTACTTC.

This clone came up once. The chain has TRBV6-4 and TRBJ2-1, with D possibly TRBD2 on 5 matching bases. In germline, CDR1 is MRHNA, CDR2 SNTAGT. CDR3 size: 13 residues. Trimming removed 3 bases at V and 8 bases at J, with 11 bases between. DNA for the CDR3: TGTGCCAGCAGTGAGGGAGCTCAGGATGAGCAGTTCTTC. This encodes CASSEGAQDEQFF.

This clone has just one count. V is TRBV7-9 and J is TRBJ2-7; D remains ambiguous. V dropped 0 bases and J dropped 6 bases, with 12 bases sitting between them. The germline gives CDR1 SEHNR, CDR2 FQNEAQ (reference sequence). The CDR3 loop spans 14 amino acids. The CDR3 DNA reads as TGTGCCAGCAGCTTAGCGGCCACGCTTGGCGAGCAGTACTTC. Translation gives CASSLAATLGEQYF.

This chain joins TRBV2 and TRBJ2-1; D might be TRBD2 (5 bases). Germline CDR1 and CDR2: SNHLY and FYNNEI. The CDR3 has 15 residues. The V end lost 5 bases, the J end lost 1 base, and 12 bases lay between the germline ends. The CDR3 here is CASSSPGTSYNEQFF. The CDR3 DNA reads as TGTGCCAGCAGTTCCCCGGGAACGTCCTACAATGAGCAGTTCTTC.

V gene TRBV27 combines with J gene TRBJ2-1, with TRBD2 matching 7 bases. This CDR3 region has 16 residues. V was pared by 5 bases and J by 6 bases, with 13 bases of the junction left unmatched. Per the germline V gene, CDR1 is MNHEY and CDR2 is SMNVEV (reference sequence). The CDR3 DNA is TGTGCCAGCAGTCCCTTCGGGTGGGAGGGCCCCAATGAGCAGTTCTTC. It encodes CASSPFGWEGPNEQFF.

The chain links TRBV27 to TRBJ2-7; TRBD1 matches at 7 bases. After removal of 8 bases from V and 4 bases from J, the junction contained 17 bases not matched to a gene. Germline-derived CDR1 and CDR2 are MNHEY and SMNVEV (reference sequence). The CDR3 runs to 16 residues. This CDR3 reads CASVNSLRGSGYEQYF. In DNA form, the CDR3 reads TGTGCCAGCGTAAACTCGCTCAGGGGGTCGGGGTACGAGCAGTACTTC.

The V and J genes are TRBV7-9 and TRBJ1-1; D not resolved. Germline loops: CDR1 SEHNR, CDR2 FQNEAQ (reference sequence). This CDR3 has 14 residues. V was shortened by 1 base and J by 5 bases, with 11 bases between the two germline ends. The CDR3 region is CASSLENAGTEAFF. The CDR3 DNA sequence: TGTGCCAGCAGCTTAGAGAACGCTGGGACTGAAGCTTTCTTT.

The genes are TRBV7-9 and TRBJ2-1; D ambiguous. The V end lost 5 bases, the J end lost 8 bases, and 10 bases lay between the germline ends. The CDR3 extends over 12 amino acids. Per the germline V gene, CDR1 is SEHNR and CDR2 is FQNEAQ (reference sequence). The CDR3 DNA reads TGTGCCAGCAGCGTCACGATGGATGAGCAGTTCTTC. Translated: CASSVTMDEQFF.

The gene calls are TRBV11-2 and TRBJ1-1; no reliable D call. This CDR3 region has 14 residues. V was clipped by 0 bases and J by 6 bases, with 11 bases between them. CDR1 is SGHAT, CDR2 FQNNGV, per germline. The CDR3 spells CASSLEAGIAEAFF. CDR3 DNA sequence: TGTGCCAGCAGCTTAGAGGCTGGGATCGCTGAAGCTTTCTTT.